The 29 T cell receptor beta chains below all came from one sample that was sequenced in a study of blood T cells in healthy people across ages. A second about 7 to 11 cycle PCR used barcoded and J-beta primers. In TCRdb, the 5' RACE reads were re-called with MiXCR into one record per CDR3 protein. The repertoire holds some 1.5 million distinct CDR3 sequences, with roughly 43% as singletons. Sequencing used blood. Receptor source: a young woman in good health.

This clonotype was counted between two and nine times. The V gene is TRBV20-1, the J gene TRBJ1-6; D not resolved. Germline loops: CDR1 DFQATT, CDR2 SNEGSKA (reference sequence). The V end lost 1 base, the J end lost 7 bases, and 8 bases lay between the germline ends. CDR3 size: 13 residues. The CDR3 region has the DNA TGCAGTGCTAGAGGGCTTTGGAATTCACCCCTCCACTTT. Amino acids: CSARGLWNSPLHF.

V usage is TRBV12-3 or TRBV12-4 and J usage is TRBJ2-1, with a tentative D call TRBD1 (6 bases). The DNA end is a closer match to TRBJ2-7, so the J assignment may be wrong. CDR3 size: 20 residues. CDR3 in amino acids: CASSSITGTPGNGAYNEQYF. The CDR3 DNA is TGTGCCAGCAGTTCAATCACCGGGACACCCGGAAACGGGGCATACAATGAGCAGTACTTC.

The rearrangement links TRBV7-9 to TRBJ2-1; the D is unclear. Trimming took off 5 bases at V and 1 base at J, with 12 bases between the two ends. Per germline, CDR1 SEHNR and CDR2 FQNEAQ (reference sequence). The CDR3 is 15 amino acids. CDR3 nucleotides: TGTGCCAGCAGCGCCCGCCTGTTGTCCTACAATGAGCAGTTCTTC. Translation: CASSARLLSYNEQFF.

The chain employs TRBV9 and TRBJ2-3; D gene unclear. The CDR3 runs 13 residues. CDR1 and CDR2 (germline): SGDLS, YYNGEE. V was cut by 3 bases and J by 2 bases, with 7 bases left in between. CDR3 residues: CASSADVTDTQYF. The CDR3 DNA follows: TGTGCCAGCAGCGCGGACGTCACAGATACGCAGTATTTT.

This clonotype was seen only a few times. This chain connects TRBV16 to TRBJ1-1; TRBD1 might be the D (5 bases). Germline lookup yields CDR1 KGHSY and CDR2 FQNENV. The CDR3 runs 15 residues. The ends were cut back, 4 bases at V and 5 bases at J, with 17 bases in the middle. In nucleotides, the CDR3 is TGTGCCAGCAGCCGACGACAGTTCTTGAGGACTGAAGCTTTCTTT. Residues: CASSRRQFLRTEAFF. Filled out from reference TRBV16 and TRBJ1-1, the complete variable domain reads GEEVAQTPKHLVRGEGQKAKLYCAPIKGHSYVFWYQQVLKNEFKFLISFQNENVFDETGMPKERFSAKCLPNSPCSLEIQATKLEDSAVYFCASSRRQFLRTEAFFGQGTRLTVV.

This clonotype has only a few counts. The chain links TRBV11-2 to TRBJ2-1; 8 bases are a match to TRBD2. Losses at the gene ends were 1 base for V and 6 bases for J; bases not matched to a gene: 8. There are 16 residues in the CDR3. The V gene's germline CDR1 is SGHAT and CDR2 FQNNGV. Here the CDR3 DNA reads TGTGCCAGCAGCTTAGTATCCGCGGGAGGACTCAATGAGCAGTTCTTC. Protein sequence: CASSLVSAGGLNEQFF.

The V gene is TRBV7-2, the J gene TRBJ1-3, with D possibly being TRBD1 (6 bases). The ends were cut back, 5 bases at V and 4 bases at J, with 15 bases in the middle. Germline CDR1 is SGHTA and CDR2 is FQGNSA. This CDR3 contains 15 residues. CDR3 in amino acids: CASSQRQAGGNTIYF. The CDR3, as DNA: TGTGCCAGCAGCCAACGACAGGCAGGCGGAAACACCATATATTTT.

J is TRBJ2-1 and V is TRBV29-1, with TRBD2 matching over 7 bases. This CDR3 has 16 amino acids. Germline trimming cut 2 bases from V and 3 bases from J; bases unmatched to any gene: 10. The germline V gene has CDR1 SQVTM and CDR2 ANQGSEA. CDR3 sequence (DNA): TGCAGCGTTGAACCCGGGACTACCCTTAACTACAATGAGCAGTTCTTC. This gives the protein CSVEPGTTLNYNEQFF.

The CDR3 region has the DNA TGTGCCAGCAGCACCTCACGGGGTAGGAATGAGCAGTACTTC. Its protein product is CASSTSRGRNEQYF. The chain carries TRBV9 and TRBJ2-5, with D possibly matching TRBD2 (5 bases). Trimming stripped 4 bases from V and 11 bases from J, with 21 bases between. This CDR3 has 14 residues. CDR1 SGDLS and CDR2 YYNGEE come from the germline V gene.

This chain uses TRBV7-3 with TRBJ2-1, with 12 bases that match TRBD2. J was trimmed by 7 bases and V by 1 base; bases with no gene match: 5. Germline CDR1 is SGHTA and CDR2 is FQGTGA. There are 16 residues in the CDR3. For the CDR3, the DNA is TGTGCCAGCAGCTTAATTGGACTAGCGGGAATGAATGAGCAGTTCTTC. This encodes CASSLIGLAGMNEQFF.

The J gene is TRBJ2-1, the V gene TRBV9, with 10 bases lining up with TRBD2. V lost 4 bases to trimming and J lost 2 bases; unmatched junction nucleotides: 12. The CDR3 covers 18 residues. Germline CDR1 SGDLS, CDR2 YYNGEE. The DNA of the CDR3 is TGTGCCAGCAGCAAAGCGAGGGTAGCGGGGGGTCCCTACAATGAGCAGTTCTTC. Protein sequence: CASSKARVAGGPYNEQFF.

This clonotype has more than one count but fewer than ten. The CDR3 here is CASSDSGGGALDTQYF. Written as DNA, the CDR3 is TGTGCCAGCAGTGACTCCGGCGGGGGGGCCTTAGATACGCAGTATTTT. The V gene is TRBV6-4, the J gene TRBJ2-3, with TRBD2 matching 9 bases. Germline loops: CDR1 MRHNA, CDR2 SNTAGT. CDR3 length: 16 amino acids. Unmatched junction bases numbered 6, after V lost 0 bases and J lost 5 bases.

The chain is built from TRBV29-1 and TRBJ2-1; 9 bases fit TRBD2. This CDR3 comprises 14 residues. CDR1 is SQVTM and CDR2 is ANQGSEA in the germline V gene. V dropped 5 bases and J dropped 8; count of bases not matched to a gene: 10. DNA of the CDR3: TGCAGCGTTCGCACTAGCGGGCTCCCCGATGAGCAGTTCTTC. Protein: CSVRTSGLPDEQFF.

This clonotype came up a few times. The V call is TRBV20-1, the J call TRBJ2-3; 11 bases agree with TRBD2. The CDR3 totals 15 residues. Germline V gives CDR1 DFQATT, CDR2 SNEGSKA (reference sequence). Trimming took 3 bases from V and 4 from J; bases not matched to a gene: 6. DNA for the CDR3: TGCAGTGCTAGGGACGGGACTAGCGGAGCAGATACGCAGTATTTT. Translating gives CSARDGTSGADTQYF.

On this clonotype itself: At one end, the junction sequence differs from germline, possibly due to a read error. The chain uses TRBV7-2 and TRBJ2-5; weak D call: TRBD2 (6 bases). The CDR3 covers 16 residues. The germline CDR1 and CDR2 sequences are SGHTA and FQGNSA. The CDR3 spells CASSYQGGVSYNEQYF. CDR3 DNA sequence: TGCGCCAGCAGCTACCAGGGCGGGGTCTCCTACAATGAGCAGTACTTC.

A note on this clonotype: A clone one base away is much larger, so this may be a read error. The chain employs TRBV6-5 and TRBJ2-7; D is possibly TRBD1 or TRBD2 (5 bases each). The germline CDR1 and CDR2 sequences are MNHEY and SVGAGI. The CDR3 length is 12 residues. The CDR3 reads CAGSGGSYEQYF. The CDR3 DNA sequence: TGTGCCGGCAGTGGGGGTTCCTACGAGCAGTACTTC.

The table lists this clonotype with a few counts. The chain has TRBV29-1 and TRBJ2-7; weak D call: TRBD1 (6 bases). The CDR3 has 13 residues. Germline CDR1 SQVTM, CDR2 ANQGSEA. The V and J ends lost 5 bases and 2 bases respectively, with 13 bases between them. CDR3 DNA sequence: TGCAGCGTTACCGCCCAGGGGACCTACGAGCAGTACTTC. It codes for CSVTAQGTYEQYF.

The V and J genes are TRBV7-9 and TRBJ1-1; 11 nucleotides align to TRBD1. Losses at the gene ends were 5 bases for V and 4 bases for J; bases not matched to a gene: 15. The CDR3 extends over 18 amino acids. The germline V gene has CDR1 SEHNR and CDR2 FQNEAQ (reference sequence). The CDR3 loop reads CASSLRTGTGGWITEAFF. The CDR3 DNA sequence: TGTGCCAGCAGCCTCCGAACCGGGACAGGGGGTTGGATCACTGAAGCTTTCTTT.

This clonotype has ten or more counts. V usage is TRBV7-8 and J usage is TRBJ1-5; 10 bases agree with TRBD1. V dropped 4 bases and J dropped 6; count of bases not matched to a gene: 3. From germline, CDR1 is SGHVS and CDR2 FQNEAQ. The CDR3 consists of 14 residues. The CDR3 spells CASSWDRGLQPQHF. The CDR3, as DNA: TGTGCCAGCAGCTGGGACAGGGGACTTCAGCCCCAGCATTTT.

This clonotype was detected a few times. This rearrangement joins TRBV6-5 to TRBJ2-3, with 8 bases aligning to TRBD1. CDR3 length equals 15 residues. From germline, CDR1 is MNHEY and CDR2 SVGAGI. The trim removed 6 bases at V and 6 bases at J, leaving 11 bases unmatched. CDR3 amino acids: CASRTGDSAGDTQYF. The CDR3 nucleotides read TGTGCCAGCAGGACAGGGGACTCGGCGGGTGATACGCAGTATTTT.

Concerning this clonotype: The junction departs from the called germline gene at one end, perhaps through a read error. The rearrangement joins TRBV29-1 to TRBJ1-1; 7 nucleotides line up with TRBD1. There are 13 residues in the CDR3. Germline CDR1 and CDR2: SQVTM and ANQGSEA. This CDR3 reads CSVGTGLNTEVFF. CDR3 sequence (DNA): TGCAGCGTTGGGACAGGCTTGAACACTGAAGTTTTCTTT.

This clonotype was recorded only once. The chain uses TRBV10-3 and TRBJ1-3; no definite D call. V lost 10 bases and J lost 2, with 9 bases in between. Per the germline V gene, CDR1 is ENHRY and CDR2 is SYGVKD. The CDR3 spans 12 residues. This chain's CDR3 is CATGPAGNTIYF. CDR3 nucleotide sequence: TGTGCCACCGGGCCAGCTGGAAACACCATATATTTT.

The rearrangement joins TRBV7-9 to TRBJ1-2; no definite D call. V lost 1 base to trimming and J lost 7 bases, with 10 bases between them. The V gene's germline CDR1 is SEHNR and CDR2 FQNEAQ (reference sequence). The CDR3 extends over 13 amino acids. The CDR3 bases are TGTGCCAGCAGCTTAGTACAAGGAACTGGCTACACCTTC. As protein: CASSLVQGTGYTF.

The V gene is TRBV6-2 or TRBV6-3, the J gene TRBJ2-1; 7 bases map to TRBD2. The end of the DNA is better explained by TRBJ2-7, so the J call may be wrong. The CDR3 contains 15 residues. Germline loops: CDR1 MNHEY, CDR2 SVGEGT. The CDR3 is CASSPLAGRSNEQYF. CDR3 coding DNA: TGTGCCAGCAGTCCTCTAGCCGGGAGGTCGAATGAGCAGTACTTC.

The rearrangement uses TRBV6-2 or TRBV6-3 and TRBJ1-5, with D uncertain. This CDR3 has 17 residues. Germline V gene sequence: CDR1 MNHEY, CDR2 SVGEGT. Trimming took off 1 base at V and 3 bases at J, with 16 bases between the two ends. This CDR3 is CASSYLAEDNHNQPQHF. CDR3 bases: TGTGCCAGCAGTTACTTGGCAGAAGACAACCACAATCAGCCCCAGCATTTT.

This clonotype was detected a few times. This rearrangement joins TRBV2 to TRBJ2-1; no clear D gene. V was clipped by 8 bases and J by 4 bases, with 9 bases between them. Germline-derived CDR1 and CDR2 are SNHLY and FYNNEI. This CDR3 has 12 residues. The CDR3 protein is CASGYVYNEQFF. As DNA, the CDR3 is TGTGCCAGCGGTTACGTGTACAATGAGCAGTTCTTC.

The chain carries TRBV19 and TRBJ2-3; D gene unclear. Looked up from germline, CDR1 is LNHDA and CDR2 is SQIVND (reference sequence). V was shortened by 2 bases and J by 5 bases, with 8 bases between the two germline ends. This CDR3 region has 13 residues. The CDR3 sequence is CASSIQQRDTQYF. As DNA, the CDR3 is TGTGCCAGTAGTATACAACAGAGAGATACGCAGTATTTT.

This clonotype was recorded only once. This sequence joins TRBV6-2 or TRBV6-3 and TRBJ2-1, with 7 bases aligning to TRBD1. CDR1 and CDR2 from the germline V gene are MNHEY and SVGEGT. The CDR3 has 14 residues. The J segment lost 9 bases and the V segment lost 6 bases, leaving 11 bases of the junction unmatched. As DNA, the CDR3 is TGTGCCAGCAGCTCTTACAGGGGCGCCGTTGAGCAGTTCTTC. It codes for CASSSYRGAVEQFF.

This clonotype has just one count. The DNA for the CDR3 is TGCAGCGTCCAGGACAGATTTACCTACAATGAGCAGTTCTTC. Its protein product is CSVQDRFTYNEQFF. The chain links TRBV29-1 to TRBJ2-1, with D perhaps matching TRBD1 (6 bases). CDR1 and CDR2 from the germline V gene are SQVTM and ANQGSEA. V shed 6 bases and J shed 2 bases, with 14 bases lying between them. The CDR3 sequence is 14 residues long.